Shown below are 31 T cell receptor beta chains from a single sample sequenced in a study of blood T cell repertoires in COVID-19. Produced via immunoSEQ multiplex PCR; TCRdb's table is partial and in-frame only. The table shows about 280,000 clones, with approximately 91% occurring only once. The sequencing sample was made of peripheral blood. The receptors derive from a woman younger than 45 with COVID-19, enrolled during active disease.

V gene TRBV7-2 combines with J gene TRBJ2-5; 9 bases match TRBD2. The CDR3 covers 16 residues. After removal of 1 base from V and 2 bases from J, the junction contained 5 bases not matched to a gene. Germline CDR1 SGHTA, CDR2 FQGNSA. CDR3 region: CASSLDRAGGQETQYF. In nucleotides, the CDR3 is TGTGCCAGCAGCTTAGATCGGGCGGGGGGGCAAGAGACCCAGTACTTC. The entire variable domain, with the rest obtained from reference TRBV7-2 and TRBJ2-5, is as follows: GAGVSQSPSNKVTEKGKDVELRCDPISGHTALYWYRQSLGQGLEFLIYFQGNSAPDKSGLPSDRFSAERTGGSVSTLTIQRTQQEDSAVYLCASSLDRAGGQETQYFGPGTRLLVL.

This chain connects TRBV24-1 to TRBJ2-2; 8 bases align to TRBD2. The CDR3 spans 14 residues. With V trimmed by 8 bases and J by 3 bases, 4 bases remained unmatched. Germline lookup yields CDR1 KGHDR and CDR2 SFDVKD. The CDR3 bases are TGTGCCACCACAAGCGGGAGTGACACCGGGGAGCTGTTTTTT. As protein: CATTSGSDTGELFF.

The chain uses TRBV4-2 and TRBJ2-3; D is unclear. The V gene lost 3 bases and the J gene lost 4 bases, with 11 bases spanning the gap. The CDR3 consists of 14 residues. Germline lookup yields CDR1 LGHNA and CDR2 YNFKEQ. The CDR3 bases are TGTGCCAGCAGCCAGGCCTCTAGAGCAGATACGCAGTATTTT. Its protein product is CASSQASRADTQYF.

The count of this clone is one. The rearrangement joins TRBV18 to TRBJ2-7, with D possibly being TRBD2 (5 bases). Germline CDR1 is KGHSH and CDR2 is LQKENI. The CDR3 covers 12 residues. The ends were cut back, 6 bases at V and 6 bases at J, with 12 bases in the middle. The CDR3 DNA follows: TGTGCCAGCTCGCGTCCAGGAGGCGAGCAGTACTTC. This encodes CASSRPGGEQYF.

The V and J genes are TRBV7-9 and TRBJ2-1, with 7 bases lining up with TRBD2. CDR1 is SEHNR, CDR2 FQNEAQ, per germline (reference sequence). There are 16 residues in the CDR3. V lost 5 bases, J lost 0 bases, and 7 bases stayed unmatched. CDR3 in DNA: TGTGCCAGCAGCCCCCAGGGACTAAGCTCCTACAATGAGCAGTTCTTC. The encoded protein is CASSPQGLSSYNEQFF.

The chain links TRBV28 to TRBJ2-2; D unclear. Germline CDR1 and CDR2: MDHEN and SYDVKM. Trimming shortened V by 4 bases and J by 4 bases, and 10 bases separated the two germline ends. This CDR3 is 14 amino acids long. CDR3 bases: TGTGCCAGCAGTTCTCCACAGTTCACCGGGGAGCTGTTTTTT. Translated: CASSSPQFTGELFF.

This chain uses TRBV7-9 with TRBJ1-2; D is unresolved. This CDR3 has 13 residues. V lost 1 base and J 5 bases, leaving 8 bases between the germline ends. The germline V gene encodes CDR1 SEHNR and CDR2 FQNEAQ (reference sequence). Here the CDR3 reads CASSLGPAYGYTF. In DNA, the CDR3 is TGTGCCAGCAGCTTAGGGCCAGCGTATGGCTACACCTTC.

The chain recombines TRBV6-5 with TRBJ2-3; 11 nucleotides line up with TRBD2. CDR3 length equals 15 residues. Unmatched junction bases numbered 12, after V lost 5 bases and J lost 11 bases. Germline-derived CDR1 and CDR2 are MNHEY and SVGAGI. The CDR3 is CASSLNSGRAGRQYF. The CDR3 bases are TGTGCCAGCAGTCTGAATAGCGGGAGGGCCGGGAGGCAGTATTTT.

This clone was seen only a few times. Additional DNA sequences in this sample encode the identical CDR3. The chain recombines TRBV30 with TRBJ1-4, with 7 bases that match TRBD1. The CDR3 is made up of 12 amino acids. Germline V gene sequence: CDR1 GTSNPN, CDR2 SVGIG (reference sequence). The V and J ends lost 4 bases and 5 bases, in that order; junction bases with no gene match: 1. The CDR3 spells CAWTGGNEKLFF. The CDR3 DNA reads TGTGCCTGGACAGGGGGGAATGAAAAACTGTTTTTT.

V gene TRBV2 combines with J gene TRBJ2-1, with a weak D call TRBD1 (5 bases). V dropped 0 bases and J dropped 7 bases, with 10 bases sitting between them. The germline gives CDR1 SNHLY, CDR2 FYNNEI. The CDR3 contains 14 residues. For the CDR3, the DNA is TGTGCCAGCAGTGAAGCGCCCAGGGTTAATGAGCAGTTCTTC. Residues: CASSEAPRVNEQFF.

The V and J genes are TRBV19 and TRBJ2-7, with 10 bases matching TRBD2. This CDR3 has 13 residues. V lost 1 base to trimming and J lost 6 bases; unmatched junction nucleotides: 0. Per the germline V gene, CDR1 is LNHDA and CDR2 is SQIVND (reference sequence). The CDR3 coding sequence is TGTGCCAGTAGTATAGGACTAGCGGGCGAGCAGTACTTC. Amino acids: CASSIGLAGEQYF.

The chain links TRBV6-4 to TRBJ1-2, with D uncertain. Trimming stripped 2 bases from V and 0 bases from J, with 4 bases between. Germline assignment: CDR1 MRHNA and CDR2 SNTAGT. This CDR3 contains 13 residues. The CDR3 here is CASSDKPNYGYTF. CDR3 nucleotides: TGTGCCAGCAGTGACAAGCCTAACTATGGCTACACCTTC.

The V gene is TRBV27, the J gene TRBJ2-7, with 8 positions matching TRBD1. V gave up 5 bases and J gave up 6 bases; unmatched junction bases: 9. Germline lookup yields CDR1 MNHEY and CDR2 SMNVEV (reference sequence). CDR3 size: 14 residues. The CDR3 loop reads CASSPGTGNGEQYF. For the CDR3, the DNA is TGTGCCAGCAGTCCCGGGACAGGAAACGGCGAGCAGTACTTC.

This chain links TRBV7-9 with TRBJ2-3; the match to TRBD2 covers 9 bases. The CDR3 is 18 residues long. Per the germline V gene, CDR1 is SEHNR and CDR2 is FQNEAQ (reference sequence). V lost 2 bases, J lost 1 base, and 10 bases stayed unmatched. DNA for the CDR3: TGTGCCAGCAGCTTACCCTACGGCGGGAGGGAGGGCACAGATACGCAGTATTTT. Protein sequence: CASSLPYGGREGTDTQYF.

This rearrangement joins TRBV9 to TRBJ2-1; 10 nucleotides align to TRBD2. V shed 0 bases and J 9 bases; nucleotides not matched to a gene: 15. The CDR3 extends over 18 amino acids. CDR1 is SGDLS, CDR2 YYNGEE, per germline. The CDR3 reads CASSVGRGASGSRTEQFF. The CDR3 DNA sequence: TGTGCCAGCAGCGTAGGGAGGGGCGCTAGCGGGAGTCGTACTGAGCAGTTCTTC.

This sequence joins TRBV5-6 and TRBJ2-7; 9 bases are shared with TRBD2. The CDR3 has 16 residues. V trimming: 4 bases; J trimming: 0 bases; junction bases outside the gene matches: 8. Germline values: CDR1 SGHDT, CDR2 YYEEEE. The CDR3 nucleotides are TGTGCCAGCAGCAGGGTTACGACTAGCGGCTCCTACGAGCAGTACTTC. Protein sequence: CASSRVTTSGSYEQYF.

CDR3 amino acids: CAIKGTAISYEQYF. CDR3 in DNA: TGTGCCATCAAAGGGACAGCAATTTCCTACGAGCAGTACTTC. The chain links TRBV10-3 to TRBJ2-7; 7 nucleotides line up with TRBD1. V dropped 7 bases and J dropped 1; count of bases not matched to a gene: 7. The CDR3 is made up of 14 amino acids. Germline V gives CDR1 ENHRY, CDR2 SYGVKD.

The chain has TRBV9 and TRBJ1-3; no definite D call. The V gene lost 0 bases and the J gene lost 4 bases, with 14 bases spanning the gap. The CDR3 spans 16 residues. CDR1 and CDR2 (germline): SGDLS, YYNGEE. The CDR3 sequence: CASSVGGDFGGNTIYF. The CDR3 coding sequence is TGTGCCAGCAGCGTAGGAGGCGACTTCGGGGGAAACACCATATATTTT.

The rearrangement uses TRBV28 and TRBJ2-2; TRBD2 agrees at 16 bases. The germline V gene encodes CDR1 MDHEN and CDR2 SYDVKM. With 2 bases clipped from V and 5 bases from J, the junction kept 14 bases outside the gene matches. The CDR3 spans 21 residues. The CDR3 region has the DNA TGTGCCAGCAGTTTACCCGAACCGGGACTAGCGGGAGGGCCCTTTACCGGGGAGCTGTTTTTT. It specifies CASSLPEPGLAGGPFTGELFF.

The V call is TRBV5-4, the J call TRBJ2-1; D is undetermined. CDR1 and CDR2 from the germline V gene are SGHNT and YYREEE (reference sequence). Trimming shortened V by 6 bases and J by 4 bases, and 14 bases separated the two germline ends. This CDR3 comprises 14 residues. The CDR3 protein is CASTGVAEYNEQFF. DNA for the CDR3: TGTGCCAGCACTGGAGTAGCTGAGTACAATGAGCAGTTCTTC.

The V gene is TRBV19, the J gene TRBJ2-7; D possibly corresponds to TRBD1 (6 bases). Germline V gene data show CDR1 as LNHDA and CDR2 as SQIVND (reference sequence). V lost 4 bases and J 1 base, leaving 11 bases between the germline ends. The CDR3 is made up of 14 amino acids. The CDR3 is CASSTGHKSYEQYF. The CDR3 DNA follows: TGTGCCAGTAGTACGGGACACAAATCCTACGAGCAGTACTTC.

The rearrangement links TRBV10-3 to TRBJ1-4; maybe TRBD1 (6 bases). The CDR3 is 19 residues long. V shed 0 bases and J shed 0 bases, with 17 bases lying between them. Germline V gene sequence: CDR1 ENHRY, CDR2 SYGVKD. CDR3 residues: CAISESGSRGAATNEKLFF. The CDR3 DNA is TGTGCCATCAGTGAGTCGGGGTCGCGGGGGGCTGCAACTAATGAAAAACTGTTTTTT.

The genes are TRBV4-3 and TRBJ2-2, with 15 nucleotides matching TRBD2. The germline V gene has CDR1 LGHNA and CDR2 YSLEER. The CDR3 has 19 amino acids. Trimming cost V 0 bases and J 2 bases; bases outside gene matches: 4. The CDR3 protein is CASSQDSGLAGGNTGELFF. In nucleotides, the CDR3 is TGCGCCAGCAGCCAAGATTCGGGACTAGCGGGAGGAAACACCGGGGAGCTGTTTTTT.

The V and J genes are TRBV24-1 and TRBJ1-2; D remains unclear. Germline assignment: CDR1 KGHDR and CDR2 SFDVKD. The length of the CDR3 is 15 residues. Trimming took 3 bases from V and 2 from J, leaving 12 bases between them. The CDR3 region has the DNA TGTGCCACCAGTGATGGGAGGCCCCAGAACTATGGCTACACCTTC. Its protein product is CATSDGRPQNYGYTF.

This rearrangement joins TRBV3-1 (or the pseudogene TRBV3-2) to TRBJ2-7; possible D gene TRBD1, 5 bases. The V and J ends lost 4 bases and 4 bases respectively, with 14 bases between them. This CDR3 has 14 residues. In germline, CDR1 is LGHDT, CDR2 YNNKEL (reference sequence). The CDR3 loop is CASSPTERRYEQYF. DNA of the CDR3: TGTGCCAGCAGCCCGACAGAGCGTCGGTACGAGCAGTACTTC.

The J gene is TRBJ2-1, the V gene TRBV19, with TRBD2 matching 7 bases. Germline V gives CDR1 LNHDA, CDR2 SQIVND (reference sequence). V lost 11 bases and J lost 1; bases outside the gene matches: 14. The CDR3 extends over 16 amino acids. The CDR3 nucleotides are TGTGCCGGGGGGTTGGCGGGAGCCGGTTCCTACAATGAGCAGTTCTTC. Protein product: CAGGLAGAGSYNEQFF. Based on the CDR3 plus reference TRBV19 and TRBJ2-1, the full variable domain is DGGITQSPKYLFRKEGQNVTLSCEQNLNHDAMYWYRQDPGQGLRLIYYSQIVNDFQKGDIAEGYSVSREKKESFPLTVTSAQKNPTAFYLCAGGLAGAGSYNEQFFGPGTRLTVL.

The chain carries TRBV6-6 and TRBJ1-1, with D perhaps matching TRBD1 (6 bases). Between the trimmed V and J ends, which lost 2 bases and 6 bases, there was a span of 10 bases. CDR1 is MNHNY and CDR2 is SVGAGI in the germline V gene (reference sequence). The CDR3 totals 13 residues. The CDR3 sequence: CASSYDRSAEAFF. The CDR3 DNA reads as TGTGCCAGCAGTTACGACAGGTCCGCTGAAGCTTTCTTT.

This chain joins TRBV5-1 and TRBJ2-2, with TRBD2 matching 11 bases. The CDR3 is made up of 18 amino acids. Looked up from germline, CDR1 is SGHRS and CDR2 is YFSETQ. J lost 1 base, V lost 4 bases, and 9 bases had no gene match. CDR3 sequence reads: CASSLGSLAGGNTGELFF. For the CDR3, the DNA is TGCGCCAGCAGCCTGGGAAGTCTAGCGGGAGGGAACACCGGGGAGCTGTTTTTT. Complete variable domain (other parts from reference TRBV5-1 and TRBJ2-2): KAGVTQTPRYLIKTRGQQVTLSCSPISGHRSVSWYQQTPGQGLQFLFEYFSETQRNKGNFPGRFSGRQFSNSRSEMNVSTLELGDSALYLCASSLGSLAGGNTGELFFGEGSRLTVL.

This chain joins TRBV30 and TRBJ1-3; D unclear. The CDR3 extends over 15 amino acids. V gave up 0 bases and J gave up 0 bases, with 9 bases separating them. Looked up from germline, CDR1 is GTSNPN and CDR2 is SVGIG (reference sequence). CDR3 DNA: TGTGCCTGGAGTGTACTACGGTCCTCTGGAAACACCATATATTTT. Protein: CAWSVLRSSGNTIYF.

This rearrangement joins TRBV10-3 to TRBJ1-5; tentatively, D is TRBD1 (6 bases). Germline V gives CDR1 ENHRY, CDR2 SYGVKD. This CDR3 comprises 16 residues. V was clipped by 0 bases and J by 6 bases, with 15 bases between them. The CDR3 sequence: CAISESTGFARQPQHF. The CDR3 DNA follows: TGTGCCATCAGTGAGTCGACAGGTTTCGCTCGTCAGCCCCAGCATTTT.

V and J are TRBV6-6 and TRBJ2-3; tentative D call: TRBD2 (5 bases). The CDR3 covers 15 residues. Germline loops: CDR1 MNHNY, CDR2 SVGAGI (reference sequence). V was pared by 4 bases and J by 6 bases, with 17 bases between. CDR3 sequence: CASSFTGAVGDTQYF. CDR3 in DNA: TGTGCCAGCAGTTTCACTGGAGCGGTGGGGGATACGCAGTATTTT.